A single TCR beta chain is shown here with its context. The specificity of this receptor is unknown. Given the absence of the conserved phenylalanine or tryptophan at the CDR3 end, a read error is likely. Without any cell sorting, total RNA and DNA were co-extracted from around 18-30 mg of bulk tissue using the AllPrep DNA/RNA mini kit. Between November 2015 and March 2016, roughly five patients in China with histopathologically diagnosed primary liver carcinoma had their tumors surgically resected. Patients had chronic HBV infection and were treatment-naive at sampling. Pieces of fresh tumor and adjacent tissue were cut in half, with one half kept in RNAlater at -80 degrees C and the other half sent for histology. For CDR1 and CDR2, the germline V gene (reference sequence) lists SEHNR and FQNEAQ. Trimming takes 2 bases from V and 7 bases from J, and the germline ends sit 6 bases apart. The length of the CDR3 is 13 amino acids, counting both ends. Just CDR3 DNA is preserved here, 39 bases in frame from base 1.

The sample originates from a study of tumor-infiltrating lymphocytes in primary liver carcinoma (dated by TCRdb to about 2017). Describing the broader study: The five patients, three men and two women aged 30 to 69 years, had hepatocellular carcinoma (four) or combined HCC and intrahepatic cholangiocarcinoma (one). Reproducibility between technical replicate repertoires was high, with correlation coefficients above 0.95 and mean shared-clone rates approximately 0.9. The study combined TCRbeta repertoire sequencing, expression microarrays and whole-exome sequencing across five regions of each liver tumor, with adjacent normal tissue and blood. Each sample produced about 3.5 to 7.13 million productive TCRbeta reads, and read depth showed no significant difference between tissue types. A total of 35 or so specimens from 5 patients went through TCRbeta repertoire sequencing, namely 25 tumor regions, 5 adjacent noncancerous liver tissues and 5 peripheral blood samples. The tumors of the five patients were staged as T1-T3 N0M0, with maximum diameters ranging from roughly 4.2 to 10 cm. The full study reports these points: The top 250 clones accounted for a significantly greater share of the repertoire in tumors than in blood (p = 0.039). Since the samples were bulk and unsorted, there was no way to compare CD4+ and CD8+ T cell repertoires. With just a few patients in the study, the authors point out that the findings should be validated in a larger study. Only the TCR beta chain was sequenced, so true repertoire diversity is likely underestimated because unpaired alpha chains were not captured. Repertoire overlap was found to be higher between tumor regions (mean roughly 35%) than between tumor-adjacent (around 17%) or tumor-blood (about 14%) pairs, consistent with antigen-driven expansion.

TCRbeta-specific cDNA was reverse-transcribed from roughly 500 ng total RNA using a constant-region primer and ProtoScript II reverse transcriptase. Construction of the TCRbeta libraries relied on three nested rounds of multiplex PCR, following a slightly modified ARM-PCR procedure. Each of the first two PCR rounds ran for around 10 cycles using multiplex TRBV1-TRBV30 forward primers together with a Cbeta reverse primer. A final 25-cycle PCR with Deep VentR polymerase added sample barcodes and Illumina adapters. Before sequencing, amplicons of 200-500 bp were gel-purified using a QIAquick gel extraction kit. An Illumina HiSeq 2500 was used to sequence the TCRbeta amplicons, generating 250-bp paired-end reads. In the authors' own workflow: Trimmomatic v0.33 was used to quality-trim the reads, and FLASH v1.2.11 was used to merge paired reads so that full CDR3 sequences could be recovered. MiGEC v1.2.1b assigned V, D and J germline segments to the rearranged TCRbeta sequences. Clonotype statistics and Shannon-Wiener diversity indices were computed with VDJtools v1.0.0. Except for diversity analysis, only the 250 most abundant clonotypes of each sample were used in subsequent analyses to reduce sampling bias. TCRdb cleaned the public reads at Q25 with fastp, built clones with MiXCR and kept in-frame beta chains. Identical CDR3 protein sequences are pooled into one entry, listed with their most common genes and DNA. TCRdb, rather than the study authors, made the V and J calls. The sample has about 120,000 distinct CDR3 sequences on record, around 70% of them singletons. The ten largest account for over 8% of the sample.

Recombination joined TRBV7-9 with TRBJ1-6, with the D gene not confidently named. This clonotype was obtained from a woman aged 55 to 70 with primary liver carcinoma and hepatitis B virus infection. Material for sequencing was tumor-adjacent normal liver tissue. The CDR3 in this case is CASSLYSNSPLHY. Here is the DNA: TGTGCCAGCAGCTTATACAGCAATTCACCCCTCCACTAT.